One sample yielded the 21 T cell receptor beta chains listed below, sequenced in a study of blood T cell dynamics during melanoma immunotherapy. Profiled with immunoSEQ multiplex PCR; TCRdb holds only in-frame clones, not every one. The data contain about 14,000 clones, 86% of them singletons. This sample's time point: week 3, after first cycle of checkpoint inhibitor. The sequencing here drew on blood, taken from a patient treated with checkpoint blockade. Receptor source: a human donor with melanoma.

CDR3 DNA: TGTGCCAGTAGTACTGCAGGCCCGAGCGAGCAGTACTTC. This translates into CASSTAGPSEQYF. The gene calls are TRBV19 and TRBJ2-5; D remains ambiguous. Gene TRBJ2-7 matches the end of the DNA better, so the J call may be wrong. The germline gives CDR1 LNHDA, CDR2 SQIVND (reference sequence). This CDR3 is built from 13 residues.

This clone was seen a few times. The chain joins TRBV7-2 to TRBJ2-5; D is unresolved. V gave up 3 bases and J gave up 7 bases, with 15 bases separating them. This CDR3 has 14 amino acids. Germline-derived CDR1 and CDR2 are SGHTA and FQGNSA. The DNA of the CDR3 is TGTGCCAGCAGCTTGAATACGGTCCGAGGGACCCAGTACTTC. Residues: CASSLNTVRGTQYF. The whole variable domain, filled in from reference TRBV7-2 and TRBJ2-5, reads GAGVSQSPSNKVTEKGKDVELRCDPISGHTALYWYRQSLGQGLEFLIYFQGNSAPDKSGLPSDRFSAERTGGSVSTLTIQRTQQEDSAVYLCASSLNTVRGTQYFGPGTRLLVL.

This sequence joins TRBV4-2 and TRBJ2-3; TRBD2 might be the D (6 bases). Germline values: CDR1 LGHNA, CDR2 YNFKEQ. V was shortened by 0 bases and J by 0 bases, with 10 bases between the two germline ends. CDR3 length equals 16 residues. The CDR3 coding sequence is TGTGCCAGCAGCCAAGAGCTAGCGTCGAGCACAGATACGCAGTATTTT. This gives the protein CASSQELASSTDTQYF.

The chain recombines TRBV11-2 with TRBJ2-5; D is uncertain. The germline V gene encodes CDR1 SGHAT and CDR2 FQNNGV. The ends were cut back, 3 bases at V and 4 bases at J, with 21 bases in the middle. The CDR3 is made up of 17 amino acids. The CDR3 sequence is CASSFIGLMGLGETQYF. In nucleotides, the CDR3 is TGTGCCAGCAGCTTCATCGGCCTAATGGGGTTGGGAGAGACCCAGTACTTC. Filled out from reference TRBV11-2 and TRBJ2-5, the complete variable domain reads EAGVAQSPRYKIIEKRQSVAFWCNPISGHATLYWYQQILGQGPKLLIQFQNNGVVDDSQLPKDRFSAERLKGVDSTLKIQPAKLEDSAVYLCASSFIGLMGLGETQYFGPGTRLLVL.

The chain couples TRBV5-1 to TRBJ2-3; D is ambiguous. The CDR3 sequence is 14 residues long. V was shortened by 4 bases and J by 5 bases, with 14 bases between the two germline ends. The germline gives CDR1 SGHRS, CDR2 YFSETQ. CDR3 sequence: CASSPGPARDTQYF. The CDR3 coding sequence is TGCGCCAGCAGCCCCGGACCTGCCCGAGATACGCAGTATTTT.

The chain carries TRBV19 and TRBJ2-5, with D perhaps assigned TRBD1 or TRBD2 (5 bases each). The CDR3 has 13 amino acids. Germline CDR1 is LNHDA and CDR2 is SQIVND (reference sequence). V was pared by 3 bases and J by 5 bases, with 10 bases between. CDR3 coding DNA: TGTGCCAGTAGTATGAACAGGAGGGAGACCCAGTACTTC. It is translated as CASSMNRRETQYF.

This chain uses TRBV4-3 with TRBJ1-3; D perhaps matches TRBD1 (6 bases). CDR1 is LGHNA, CDR2 YSLEER, per germline. The ends were cut back, 6 bases at V and 3 bases at J, with 21 bases in the middle. The CDR3 length is 17 residues. The CDR3 spells CASSPARLQGNGNTIYF. Written as DNA, the CDR3 is TGCGCCAGCAGTCCCGCTCGGTTACAGGGAAATGGAAACACCATATATTTT.

V usage is TRBV5-1 and J usage is TRBJ1-6; no firm D call. The length of the CDR3 is 15 residues. From germline, CDR1 is SGHRS and CDR2 YFSETQ. V lost 0 bases and J 4 bases, leaving 8 bases between the germline ends. For the CDR3, the DNA is TGCGCCAGCAGCTTGGGGCAGGCATATAATTCACCCCTCCACTTT. It specifies CASSLGQAYNSPLHF.

The chain has TRBV25-1 and TRBJ2-7; 8 bases align to TRBD1. The CDR3 has 17 amino acids. Germline V gene lookup returns CDR1 MGHDK and CDR2 SYGVNS. J lost 3 bases, V lost 3 bases, and 13 bases had no gene match. CDR3 sequence: CASSDSQGASINYEQYF. The CDR3, as DNA: TGTGCCAGCAGTGATTCTCAGGGGGCCTCGATCAACTACGAGCAGTACTTC.

This sequence joins TRBV27 and TRBJ2-7, with D possibly TRBD2 on 5 matching bases. The CDR3 contains 13 residues. The V gene's germline CDR1 is MNHEY and CDR2 SMNVEV (reference sequence). The V and J ends lost 6 bases and 4 bases respectively, with 13 bases between them. The CDR3 loop reads CASRRESTYEQYF. The CDR3 DNA reads as TGTGCCAGCAGAAGGGAGTCGACATACGAGCAGTACTTC.

The chain combines TRBV28 with TRBJ2-1; 7 bases are shared with TRBD2. From germline, CDR1 is MDHEN and CDR2 SYDVKM. The CDR3 extends over 11 amino acids. After removal of 7 bases from V and 9 bases from J, the junction contained 3 bases not matched to a gene. This CDR3 is CASKREGEQFF. In nucleotides, the CDR3 is TGTGCCAGCAAAAGGGAGGGTGAGCAGTTCTTC. Complete variable domain (other parts from reference TRBV28 and TRBJ2-1): DVKVTQSSRYLVKRTGEKVFLECVQDMDHENMFWYRQDPGLGLRLIYFSYDVKMKEKGDIPEGYSVSREKKERFSLILESASTNQTSMYLCASKREGEQFFGPGTRLTVL.

This sequence joins TRBV4-1 and TRBJ2-7, with 10 bases aligning to TRBD1. This CDR3 contains 15 residues. Unmatched junction bases numbered 2, after V lost 0 bases and J lost 3 bases. Germline V gene lookup returns CDR1 MGHRA and CDR2 YSYEKL. This CDR3 is CASSQEWDRGYEQYF. The CDR3 nucleotides are TGCGCCAGCAGCCAAGAATGGGACAGGGGCTACGAGCAGTACTTC.

The J gene is TRBJ2-7, the V gene TRBV6-1, with 10 nucleotides matching TRBD2. The CDR3 extends over 14 amino acids. V lost 7 bases to trimming and J lost 1 base; unmatched junction nucleotides: 4. Looked up from germline, CDR1 is MNHNS and CDR2 is SASEGT. CDR3 in amino acids: CASTGGLASYEQYF. The DNA for the CDR3 is TGTGCCAGCACTGGGGGACTAGCGTCCTACGAGCAGTACTTC.

The V and J genes are TRBV5-1 and TRBJ2-5; 9 positions match TRBD2. CDR1 SGHRS and CDR2 YFSETQ come from the germline V gene. The CDR3 loop spans 15 amino acids. V lost 4 bases, J lost 5 bases, and 9 bases stayed unmatched. CDR3: CASSPSGMVGETQYF. The CDR3 DNA reads TGCGCCAGCAGCCCTAGCGGGATGGTGGGGGAGACCCAGTACTTC.

This clone occurred once. This sequence joins TRBV4-3 and TRBJ2-7; TRBD1 agrees at 8 bases. Germline V gene sequence: CDR1 LGHNA, CDR2 YSLEER. This CDR3 comprises 15 residues. V gave up 1 base and J gave up 0 bases; unmatched junction bases: 2. DNA of the CDR3: TGCGCCAGCAGCCAAGGGACAGGGAGCTCCTACGAGCAGTACTTC. Translated: CASSQGTGSSYEQYF.

The chain links TRBV27 to TRBJ1-5; TRBD1 aligns across 12 bases. There are 15 residues in the CDR3. V lost 3 bases and J lost 6; bases outside the gene matches: 3. The germline gives CDR1 MNHEY, CDR2 SMNVEV (reference sequence). The CDR3 sequence: CASSFGTGGGQPQHF. The CDR3 bases are TGTGCCAGCAGTTTTGGGACAGGGGGCGGTCAGCCCCAGCATTTT.

The chain carries TRBV4-3 and TRBJ2-3, with 8 bases fitting TRBD1. Germline lookup yields CDR1 LGHNA and CDR2 YSLEER. CDR3 length: 15 amino acids. Trimming at V came to 3 bases and at J to 0 bases, leaving 2 bases not matched to a gene. CDR3 sequence (DNA): TGCGCCAGCAGCCAGGGACAGGCGAGCACAGATACGCAGTATTTT. Translation gives CASSQGQASTDTQYF.

V is TRBV5-5 and J is TRBJ1-2; D perhaps matches TRBD1 (5 bases). The CDR3 runs to 16 residues. Germline CDR1 SGHKS, CDR2 YYEKEE (reference sequence). Trimming took 4 bases from V and 6 from J, leaving 22 bases between them. This CDR3 reads CASSPAPDLRGHGYTF. The CDR3 DNA reads as TGTGCCAGCAGCCCGGCGCCGGACTTAAGGGGCCATGGCTACACCTTC.

DNA of the CDR3: TGTGCCAGCAGTGTGGGTAGCGGGAGGGTTAGTGAGCAGTTCTTC. Translation gives CASSVGSGRVSEQFF. This sequence joins TRBV6-1 and TRBJ2-1; 11 bases match TRBD2. The J segment lost 9 bases and the V segment lost 4 bases, leaving 8 bases of the junction unmatched. The CDR3 length is 15 residues. The V gene's germline CDR1 is MNHNS and CDR2 SASEGT.

The chain combines TRBV5-1 with TRBJ2-5; 13 bases match TRBD2. The CDR3 consists of 17 residues. Germline CDR1 reads SGHRS; CDR2 reads YFSETQ. Trimming at V came to 4 bases and at J to 5 bases, leaving 11 bases not matched to a gene. The CDR3 region is CASSVPTSGRAWETQYF. The CDR3 bases are TGCGCCAGCAGCGTACCCACTAGCGGGAGGGCCTGGGAGACCCAGTACTTC.

The V gene is TRBV11-2, the J gene TRBJ2-2; 8 positions match TRBD1. Germline V lookup: CDR1 SGHAT, CDR2 FQNNGV. This CDR3 region has 17 residues. V trimming: 6 bases; J trimming: 4 bases; junction bases outside the gene matches: 13. This CDR3 reads CASRTKRTGSVTGELFF. The CDR3, as DNA: TGTGCCAGCAGGACCAAGAGGACAGGGTCGGTCACCGGGGAGCTGTTTTTT.